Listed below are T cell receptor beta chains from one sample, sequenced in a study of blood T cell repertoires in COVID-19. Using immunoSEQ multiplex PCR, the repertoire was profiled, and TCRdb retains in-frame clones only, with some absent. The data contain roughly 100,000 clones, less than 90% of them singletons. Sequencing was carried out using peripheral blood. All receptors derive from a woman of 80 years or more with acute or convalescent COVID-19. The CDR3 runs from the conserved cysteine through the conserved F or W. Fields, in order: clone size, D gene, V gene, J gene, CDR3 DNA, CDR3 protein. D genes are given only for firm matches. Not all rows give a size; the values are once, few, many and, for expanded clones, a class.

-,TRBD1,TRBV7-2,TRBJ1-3,TGTGCCAGCAGCAAATCAGGGGGCTCTGGAAACACCATATATTTT,CASSKSGGSGNTIYF
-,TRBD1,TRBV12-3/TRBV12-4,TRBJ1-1,TGTGCCAGCAATCCAGGGGGGAACACTGAAGCTTTCTTT,CASNPGGNTEAFF
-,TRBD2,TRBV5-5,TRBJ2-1,TGTGCCAGCAGCTTCGTGCAGGGACTACTCCCGCTCGAGGTCTTC,CASSFVQGLLPLEVF
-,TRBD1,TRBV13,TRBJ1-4,TGTGCCAGCAGCTTAGAGGGGACAGGTGATAATGAAAAACTGTTTTTT,CASSLEGTGDNEKLFF
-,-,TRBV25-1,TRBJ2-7,TGTGCCAGCAGTGAAGAGGTTGCAGGGAACGAGCAGTACTTC,CASSEEVAGNEQYF
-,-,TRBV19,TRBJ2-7,TGTGCCAGTAGCCGCATAGGGGACGAGCAGTACTTC,CASSRIGDEQYF
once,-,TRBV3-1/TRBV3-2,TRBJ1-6,TGTGCCAGCAGCCTACAGGAATCCTATAATTCACCCCTCCACTTT,CASSLQESYNSPLHF
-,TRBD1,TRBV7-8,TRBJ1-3,TGTGCCAGCAGACCGACAGGGGGCAGTGGAAACACCATATATTTT,CASRPTGGSGNTIYF
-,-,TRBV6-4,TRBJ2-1,TGTGCCAGCGGCCAGGGGAGAGGTGAGCAGTTCTTC,CASGQGRGEQFF
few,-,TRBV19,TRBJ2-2,TGTGCCAGTAGTATGAGCGTAGCCGGGGAGCTGTTTTTT,CASSMSVAGELFF
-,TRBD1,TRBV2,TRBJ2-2,TGTGCCAGCAGGGATGACAGGGGAGGGGAGCTGTTTTTT,CASRDDRGGELFF
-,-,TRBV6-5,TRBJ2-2,TGTGCCAGCAGTTACGACCCGGGGAACGGGGAGCTGTTTTTT,CASSYDPGNGELFF
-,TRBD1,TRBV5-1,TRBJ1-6,TGCGCCAGCAGCTTGGCCGGGACAGGCATTTCACCCCTCCACTTT,CASSLAGTGISPLHF
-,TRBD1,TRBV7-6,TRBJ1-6,TGTGCCAGCAGTTCAACTCCGGACAGGGGACCCCTCCACTTT,CASSSTPDRGPLHF
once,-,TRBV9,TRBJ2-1,TGTGCCAGCAGCGTACTTAGTATGGATGAGCAGTTCTTC,CASSVLSMDEQFF
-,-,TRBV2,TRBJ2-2,TGTGCCAGCAGTAGAGGCAGGGCGAACACCGGGGAGCTGTTTTTT,CASSRGRANTGELFF
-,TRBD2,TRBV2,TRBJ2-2,TGTGCCAGCAGTACTAGCGGGGTCTTGCTGTTTTTT,CASSTSGVLLFF
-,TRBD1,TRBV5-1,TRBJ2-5,TGCGCCAGCAGCCATGGACAGGCTCAAGAGACCCAGTACTTC,CASSHGQAQETQYF
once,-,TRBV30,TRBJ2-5,TGTGCCTGGAGTGTACTGTTGGGGGGGGGCCTGGGAGAGACCCAGTACTTC,CAWSVLLGGGLGETQYF
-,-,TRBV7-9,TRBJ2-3,TGTGCCAGCACCCGGGCAGGGGCCACGGATACGCAGTATTTT,CASTRAGATDTQYF
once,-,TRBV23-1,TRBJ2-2,TGCGCCAGCAGTCATAACGGGGAAAACACCGGGGAGCTGTTTTTT,CASSHNGENTGELFF
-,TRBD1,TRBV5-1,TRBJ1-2,TGCGCCAGCAGCTTGCGGACAGGGGTGATAGCTAACTATGGCTACACCTTC,CASSLRTGVIANYGYTF
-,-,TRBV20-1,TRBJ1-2,TGCAGTGCTAGTGGCAGTAACTATGGCTACACCTTC,CSASGSNYGYTF
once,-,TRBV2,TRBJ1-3,TGTGCCAGCAGCCCTTCTGGAAACACCATATATTTT,CASSPSGNTIYF
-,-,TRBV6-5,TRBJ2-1,TGTGCCAGCAGTTCCACCGGGACTGAGTCCTACAATGAGCAGTTCTTC,CASSSTGTESYNEQFF
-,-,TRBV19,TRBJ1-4,TGTGCCAGTAGTATACAGGGACTCGGTGAAAAACTGTTTTTT,CASSIQGLGEKLFF
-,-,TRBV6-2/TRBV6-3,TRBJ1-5,TGTGCCAGCAGTTACAATAGCGGACGGGATACTTTTTTCAATCAGCCCCAGCATTTT,CASSYNSGRDTFFNQPQHF
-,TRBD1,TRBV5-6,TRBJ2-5,TGTGCCAGCAGCTTGTTGACAGGGGGCAGAGAGACCCAGTACTTC,CASSLLTGGRETQYF
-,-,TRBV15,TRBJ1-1,TGTGCCACCAGCAGACCGGACTCGACTGAAGCTTTCTTT,CATSRPDSTEAFF
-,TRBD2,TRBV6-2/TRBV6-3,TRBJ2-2,TGTGCCAGCAGCCAAAGAGTCCTGGGAACTAGCGGTATCGGGGAGCTGTTTTTT,CASSQRVLGTSGIGELFF
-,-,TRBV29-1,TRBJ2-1,TGCAGCGTGGACGTTAGACGGGGCTCCTACAATGAGCAGTTCTTC,CSVDVRRGSYNEQFF
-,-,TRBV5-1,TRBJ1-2,TGCGCCAGCAGTTCCGGTTTTGGCTATGGCTACACCTTC,CASSSGFGYGYTF
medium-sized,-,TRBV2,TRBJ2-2,TGTGCCAGCATTACGGGGGCCGGGGAGCTGTTTTTT,CASITGAGELFF
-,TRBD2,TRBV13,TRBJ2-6,TGTGCCAGCAGCTTAGGGGGGAGGGTTAAGGCTGGGGCCAACGTCCTGACTTTC,CASSLGGRVKAGANVLTF
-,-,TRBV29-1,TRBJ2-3,TGCAGCGTAGACCCCCCCAGGCGCACAGATACGCAGTATTTT,CSVDPPRRTDTQYF
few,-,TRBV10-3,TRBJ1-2,TGTGCCATCAGTGAGTCCGGGACAATGCTCTTCTATGGCTACACCTTC,CAISESGTMLFYGYTF
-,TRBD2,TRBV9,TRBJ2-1,TGTGCCAGCTCCGCCCAGGTAGGGAGGGATGAGCAGTTCTTC,CASSAQVGRDEQFF
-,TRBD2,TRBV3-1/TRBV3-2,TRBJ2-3,TGTGCCAGCAGCCAGCGGGGGGCCAGCACAGATACGCAGTATTTT,CASSQRGASTDTQYF
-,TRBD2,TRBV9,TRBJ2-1,TGTGCCAGCAGCGCGCAGGGACTAGCCTTCACGGAGCAGTTCTTC,CASSAQGLAFTEQFF
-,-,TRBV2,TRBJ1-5,TGTGCCAGCAGTGCCTCACAGGGAAATAAGCCCCAGCATTTT,CASSASQGNKPQHF
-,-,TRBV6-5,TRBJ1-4,TGTGCCAGCAGTCGCACGTGGGGCGAAAAACTGTTTTTT,CASSRTWGEKLFF
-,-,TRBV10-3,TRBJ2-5,TGTGCCATCAGTGGGGGGACTGGGGAAGAGACCCAGTACTTC,CAISGGTGEETQYF